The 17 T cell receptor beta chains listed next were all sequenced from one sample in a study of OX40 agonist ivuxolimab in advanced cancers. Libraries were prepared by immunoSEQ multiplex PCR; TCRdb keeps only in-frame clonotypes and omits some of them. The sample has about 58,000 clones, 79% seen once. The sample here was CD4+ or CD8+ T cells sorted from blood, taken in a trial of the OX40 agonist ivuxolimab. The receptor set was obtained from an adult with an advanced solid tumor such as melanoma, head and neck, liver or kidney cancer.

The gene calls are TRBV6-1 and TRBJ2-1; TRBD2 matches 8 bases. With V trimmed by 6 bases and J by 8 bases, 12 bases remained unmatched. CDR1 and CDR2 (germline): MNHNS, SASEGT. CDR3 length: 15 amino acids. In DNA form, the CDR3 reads TGTGCCAGCAGATTAGGGGCGGGAGGTACAGATGAGCAGTTCTTC. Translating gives CASRLGAGGTDEQFF.

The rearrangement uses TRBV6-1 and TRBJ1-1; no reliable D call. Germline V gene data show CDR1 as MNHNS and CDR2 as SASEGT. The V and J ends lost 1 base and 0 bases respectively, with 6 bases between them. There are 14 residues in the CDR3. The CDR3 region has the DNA TGTGCCAGCAGTGAAGTAGGGATGAACACTGAAGCTTTCTTT. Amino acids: CASSEVGMNTEAFF.

Here the CDR3 DNA reads TGTGCCAGCAGTGAGTGGGGACGGGAGCAGTTCTTC. Translating gives CASSEWGREQFF. The chain recombines TRBV2 with TRBJ2-1; either TRBD1 or TRBD2 may fit D (5 bases each). CDR1 and CDR2 (germline): SNHLY, FYNNEI. The length of the CDR3 is 12 residues. Trimming removed 3 bases at V and 10 bases at J, with 10 bases between. The full variable domain, its missing parts supplied by reference TRBV2 and TRBJ2-1, is EPEVTQTPSHQVTQMGQEVILRCVPISNHLYFYWYRQILGQKVEFLVSFYNNEISEKSEIFDDQFSVERPDGSNFTLKIRSTKLEDSAMYFCASSEWGREQFFGPGTRLTVL.

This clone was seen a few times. CDR3 amino acids: CAWSRGRTEAFF. CDR3 in DNA: TGTGCCTGGAGTCGTGGACGGACTGAAGCTTTCTTT. The gene calls are TRBV30 and TRBJ1-1; no clear D gene. The CDR3 runs to 12 residues. The germline CDR1 and CDR2 sequences are GTSNPN and SVGIG (reference sequence). Between the trimmed V and J ends, which lost 2 bases and 5 bases, there was a span of 9 bases.

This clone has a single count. The chain's CDR3 is CASTLRDIDTGELFF. The CDR3 nucleotides read TGTGCCAGTACCCTCAGGGATATTGACACCGGGGAGCTGTTTTTT. This chain links TRBV19 with TRBJ2-2, with D possibly matching TRBD1 (5 bases). Germline CDR1 is LNHDA and CDR2 is SQIVND (reference sequence). The CDR3 runs 15 residues. Trimming removed 7 bases from V and 3 bases from J, with 15 bases in between. Supplemented by reference TRBV19 and TRBJ2-2, the full variable domain reads DGGITQSPKYLFRKEGQNVTLSCEQNLNHDAMYWYRQDPGQGLRLIYYSQIVNDFQKGDIAEGYSVSREKKESFPLTVTSAQKNPTAFYLCASTLRDIDTGELFFGEGSRLTVL.

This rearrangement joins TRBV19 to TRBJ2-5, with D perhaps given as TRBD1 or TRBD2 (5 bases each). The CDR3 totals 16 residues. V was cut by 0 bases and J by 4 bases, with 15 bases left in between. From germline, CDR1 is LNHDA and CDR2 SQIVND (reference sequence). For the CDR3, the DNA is TGTGCCAGTAGTATAGATGGGGGTTCTTCGGGAGAGACCCAGTACTTC. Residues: CASSIDGGSSGETQYF.

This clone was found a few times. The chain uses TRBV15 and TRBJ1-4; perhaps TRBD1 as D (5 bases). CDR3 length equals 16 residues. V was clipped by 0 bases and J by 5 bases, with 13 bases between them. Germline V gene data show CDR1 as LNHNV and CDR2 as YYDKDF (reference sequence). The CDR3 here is CATSRDHGAANEKLFF. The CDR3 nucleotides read TGTGCCACCAGCAGAGACCATGGGGCGGCGAATGAAAAACTGTTTTTT.

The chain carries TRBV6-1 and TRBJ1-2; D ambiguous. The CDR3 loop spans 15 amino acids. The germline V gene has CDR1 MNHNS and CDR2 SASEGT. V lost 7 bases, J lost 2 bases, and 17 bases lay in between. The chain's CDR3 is CASNRLGLGNYGYTF. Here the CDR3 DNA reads TGTGCCAGCAACAGACTCGGATTGGGAAACTATGGCTACACCTTC.

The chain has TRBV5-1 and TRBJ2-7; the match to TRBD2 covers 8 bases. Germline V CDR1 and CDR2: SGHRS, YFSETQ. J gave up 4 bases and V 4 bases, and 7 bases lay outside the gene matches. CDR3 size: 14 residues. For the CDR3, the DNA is TGCGCCAGCAGCGTCGGGGGGGTGGTTTACGAGCAGTACTTC. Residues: CASSVGGVVYEQYF.

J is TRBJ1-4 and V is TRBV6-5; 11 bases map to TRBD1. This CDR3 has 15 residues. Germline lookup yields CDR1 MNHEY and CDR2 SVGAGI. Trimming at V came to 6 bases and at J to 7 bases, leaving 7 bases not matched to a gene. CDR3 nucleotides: TGTGCCAGCAGCTCGGACAGGGGGCCTAGTGAAAAACTGTTTTTT. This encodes CASSSDRGPSEKLFF.

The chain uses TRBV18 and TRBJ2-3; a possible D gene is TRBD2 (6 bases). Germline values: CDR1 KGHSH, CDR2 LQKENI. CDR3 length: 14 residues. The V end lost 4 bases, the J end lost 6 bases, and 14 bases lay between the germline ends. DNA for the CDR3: TGTGCCAGCTCACTAGGGGACTCCAGGGATACGCAGTATTTT. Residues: CASSLGDSRDTQYF.

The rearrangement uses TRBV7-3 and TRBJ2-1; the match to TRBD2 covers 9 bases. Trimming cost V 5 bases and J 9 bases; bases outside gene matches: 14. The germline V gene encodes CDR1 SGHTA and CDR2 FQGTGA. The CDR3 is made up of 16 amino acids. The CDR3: CASSPRGPSGTGEQFF. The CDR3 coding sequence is TGTGCCAGCAGCCCCAGAGGGCCTAGCGGGACTGGTGAGCAGTTCTTC.

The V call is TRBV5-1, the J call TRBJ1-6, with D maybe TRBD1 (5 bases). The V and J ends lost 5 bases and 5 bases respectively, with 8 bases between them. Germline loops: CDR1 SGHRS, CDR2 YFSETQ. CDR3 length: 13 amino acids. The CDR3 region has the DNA TGCGCCAGCAGAAGGGACGATAATTCACCCCTCCACTTT. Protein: CASRRDDNSPLHF.

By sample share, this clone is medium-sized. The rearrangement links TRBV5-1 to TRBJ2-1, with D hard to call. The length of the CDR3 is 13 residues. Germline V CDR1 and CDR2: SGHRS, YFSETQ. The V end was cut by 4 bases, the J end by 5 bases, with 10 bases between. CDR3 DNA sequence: TGCGCCAGCAGCCCCAGCCGGAACAATGAGCAGTTCTTC. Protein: CASSPSRNNEQFF. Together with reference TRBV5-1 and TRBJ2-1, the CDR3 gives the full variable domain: KAGVTQTPRYLIKTRGQQVTLSCSPISGHRSVSWYQQTPGQGLQFLFEYFSETQRNKGNFPGRFSGRQFSNSRSEMNVSTLELGDSALYLCASSPSRNNEQFFGPGTRLTVL.

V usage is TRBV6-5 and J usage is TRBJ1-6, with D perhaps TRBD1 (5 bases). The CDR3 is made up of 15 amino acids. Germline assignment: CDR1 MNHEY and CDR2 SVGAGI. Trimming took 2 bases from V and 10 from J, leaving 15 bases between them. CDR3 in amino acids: CASSYKVGEGSPLHF. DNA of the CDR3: TGTGCCAGCAGTTACAAGGTGGGGGAGGGATCACCCCTCCACTTT.

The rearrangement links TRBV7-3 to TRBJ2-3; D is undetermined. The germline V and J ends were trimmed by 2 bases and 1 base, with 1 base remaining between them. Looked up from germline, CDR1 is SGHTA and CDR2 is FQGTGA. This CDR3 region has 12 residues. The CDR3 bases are TGTGCCAGCAGCTTAGGCACAGATACGCAGTATTTT. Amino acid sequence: CASSLGTDTQYF.

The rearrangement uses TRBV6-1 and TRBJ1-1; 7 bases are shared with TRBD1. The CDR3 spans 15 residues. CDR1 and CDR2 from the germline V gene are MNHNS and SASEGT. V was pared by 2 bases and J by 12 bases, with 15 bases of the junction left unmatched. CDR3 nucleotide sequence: TGTGCCAGCAGTGAATTGACGGGGTCAGGGGGTCTCCCTTTCTTT. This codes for CASSELTGSGGLPFF.